A single T cell receptor (beta chain) is shown here with its context. Its antigen is undetermined. The Oncomine TCR Beta short-read assay was applied to DNA of cultured CD4+ T cells. MiXCR, run by TCRdb on the PCR reads, gives a single entry per CDR3 protein. The data contain approximately 15,000 distinct CDR3 sequences, roughly 62% of them singletons. Treatment in this sample: approximately 11-day PBMC culture with coronavirus spike peptide pools or control peptides (ViraFEST assay). Under the ViraFEST approach, antigen-specific T cells were expanded with peptide pools and TCRs subsequently sequenced. After being plated at under 2.5 million per well, PBMCs were cultured with about 9.1 IU/ml IL-2 and 10 ug/ml peptide pools. This record comes from a study of vaccination and CD4 T cells after COVID-19. For the study at large: Post-vaccination specimens were collected at a median of roughly 65 days following dose two (range 14 to 241).

The clonotype originates from a human donor who had recovered from COVID-19. Sequenced sample: CD4+ T cells from blood, cultured in vitro.

The DNA of the CDR3 is TGTGCCAGCAGTTACCCGCCTGATAACACCTTC. Amino acid sequence: CASSYPPDNTF. The chain joins TRBV6-2 or TRBV6-3 to TRBJ1-2; the D is unclear. CDR1 and CDR2 from the germline V gene are MNHEY and SVGEGT. V lost 2 bases to trimming and J lost 12 bases, with 10 bases between them. The CDR3 length is 11 residues.